The 2 T cell receptor beta chains in this list originate from one sample, sequenced in a study of T-cell memory formation after mild COVID-19. TCRdb processed the 5' RACE reads anew with MiXCR; each CDR3 protein has one entry. This repertoire shows just under 550,000 distinct CDR3 sequences, over 20% found once; its top ten account for around 13%. The material sequenced was PBMCs or a T cell subset sorted from them (not recorded which). The receptors were sampled from an adult woman who had mild COVID-19 (a few samples of this study predate the infection). Cell type and time point are not known.

This clonotype was detected a few times. The chain combines TRBV15 with TRBJ2-1; 9 positions match TRBD2. Germline-derived CDR1 and CDR2 are LNHNV and YYDKDF (reference sequence). This CDR3 spans 19 amino acids. The V and J ends lost 0 bases and 3 bases, in that order; junction bases with no gene match: 12. The CDR3 nucleotides are TGTGCCACCAGCAGAGATCCGATTAGCGGGAGTTATGTCTACAATGAGCAGTTCTTC. It translates to CATSRDPISGSYVYNEQFF.

This clonotype was counted at least ten times. The chain employs TRBV7-2 and TRBJ1-2; 8 nucleotides match TRBD1. Germline V lookup: CDR1 SGHTA, CDR2 FQGNSA. CDR3 length: 14 amino acids. V shed 6 bases, J shed 4 bases, and the junction held 7 bases outside the gene matches. This CDR3 reads CASSQQGGSYGYTF. The CDR3 DNA is TGTGCCAGCAGTCAACAGGGGGGTAGCTATGGCTACACCTTC.